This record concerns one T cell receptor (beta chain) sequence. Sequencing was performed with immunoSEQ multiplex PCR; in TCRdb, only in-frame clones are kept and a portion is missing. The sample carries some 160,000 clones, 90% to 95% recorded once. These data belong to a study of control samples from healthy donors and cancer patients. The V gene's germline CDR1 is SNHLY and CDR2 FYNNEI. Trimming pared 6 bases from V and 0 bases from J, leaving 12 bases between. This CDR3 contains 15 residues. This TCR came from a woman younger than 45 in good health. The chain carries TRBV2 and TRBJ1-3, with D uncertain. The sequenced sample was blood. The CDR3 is CASRVGGISGNTIYF. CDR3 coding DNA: TGTGCCAGCAGAGTGGGCGGCATCTCTGGAAACACCATATATTTT.